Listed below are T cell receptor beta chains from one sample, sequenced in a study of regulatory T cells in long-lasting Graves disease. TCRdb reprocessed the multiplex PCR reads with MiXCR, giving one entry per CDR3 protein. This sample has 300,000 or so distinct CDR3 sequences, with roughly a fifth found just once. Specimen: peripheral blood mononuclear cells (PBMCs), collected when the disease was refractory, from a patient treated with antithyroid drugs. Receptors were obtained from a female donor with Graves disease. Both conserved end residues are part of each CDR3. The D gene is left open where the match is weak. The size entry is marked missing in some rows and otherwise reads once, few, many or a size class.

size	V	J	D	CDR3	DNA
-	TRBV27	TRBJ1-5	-	CASSLIGSNQPQHF	TGTGCCAGCAGTTTAATCGGCAGCAATCAGCCCCAGCATTTT
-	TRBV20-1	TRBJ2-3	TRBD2	CSARPRSGASGSADTQYF	TGCAGTGCTAGACCAAGAAGTGGGGCTAGCGGGAGTGCAGATACGCAGTATTTT
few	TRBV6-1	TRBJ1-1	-	CASSDRSLMNTEAFF	TGTGCCAGCAGTGATAGAAGCCTCATGAACACTGAAGCTTTCTTT
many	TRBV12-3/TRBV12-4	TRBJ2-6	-	CASNLGPGANVLTF	TGTGCCAGCAATTTGGGGCCCGGGGCCAACGTCCTGACTTTC
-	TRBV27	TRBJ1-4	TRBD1	CASSPLTGVTNEKLFF	TGTGCCAGCAGTCCGCTGACAGGGGTAACTAATGAAAAACTGTTTTTT
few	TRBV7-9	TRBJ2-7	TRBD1	CASSPGPGQVLNEQYF	TGTGCCAGCAGCCCCGGACCTGGACAGGTACTGAACGAGCAGTACTTC
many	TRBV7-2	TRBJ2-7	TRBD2	CASSLYSGGAFPYEQYF	TGTGCCAGCAGCTTATACAGCGGGGGGGCCTTTCCCTACGAGCAGTACTTC
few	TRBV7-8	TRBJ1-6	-	CASSPTRMPRGNSPLHF	TGTGCCAGCAGCCCTACCCGGATGCCGAGGGGTAATTCACCCCTCCACTTT
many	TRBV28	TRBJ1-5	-	CASTSTYSGRPQHF	TGTGCCAGCACTTCCACGTACAGTGGCCGTCCCCAGCATTTT
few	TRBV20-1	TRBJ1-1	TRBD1	CSPTTGPKRRDTEAFF	TGCAGTCCCACGACAGGGCCAAAACGGAGGGACACTGAAGCTTTCTTT
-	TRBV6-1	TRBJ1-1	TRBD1	CASGQGELAEAFF	TGTGCCAGCGGACAGGGGGAATTGGCTGAAGCTTTCTTT
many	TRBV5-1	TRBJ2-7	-	CASSMNWMSNYEQYF	TGCGCCAGCAGCATGAACTGGATGTCCAACTACGAGCAGTACTTC
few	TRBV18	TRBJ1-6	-	CASSKQENSPLHF	TGTGCCAGCTCAAAACAGGAGAATTCACCCCTCCACTTT
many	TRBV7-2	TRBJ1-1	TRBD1	CASRQNTGGTEAFF	TGTGCCAGCAGACAAAACACAGGGGGGACTGAAGCTTTCTTT
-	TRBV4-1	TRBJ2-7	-	CASSLRGEYEQYF	TGCGCCAGCAGCCTCAGGGGCGAATACGAGCAGTACTTC
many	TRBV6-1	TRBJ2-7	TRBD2	CASSEWSGRVYEQYF	TGTGCCAGCAGTGAATGGAGCGGGAGGGTGTACGAGCAGTACTTC
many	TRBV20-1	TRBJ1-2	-	CSAREVVGGAGGYTF	TGCAGTGCTAGGGAGGTCGTTGGGGGCGCGGGAGGCTACACCTTC
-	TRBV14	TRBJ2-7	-	CASSQDLIGGREQYF	TGTGCCAGCAGCCAAGATCTCATCGGGGGGCGAGAGCAGTACTTC
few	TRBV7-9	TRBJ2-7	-	CASRLASGGEQYF	TGTGCCAGCAGATTGGCATCCGGGGGCGAGCAGTACTTC
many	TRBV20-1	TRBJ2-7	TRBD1	CSARAPTGTGGIRGQYF	TGCAGTGCTAGAGCTCCTACCGGGACAGGGGGGATACGAGGGCAGTACTTC
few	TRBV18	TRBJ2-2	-	CASSPPEVRELFF	TGTGCCAGCTCACCACCAGAGGTTCGGGAGCTGTTTTTT
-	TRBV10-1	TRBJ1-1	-	CASSDAGNTEAFF	TGCGCCAGCAGTGATGCGGGGAACACTGAAGCTTTCTTT
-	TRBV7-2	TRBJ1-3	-	CASSPSGHSGNTIYF	TGTGCCAGCAGCCCCTCGGGGCACTCTGGAAACACCATATATTTT
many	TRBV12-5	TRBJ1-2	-	CASGLEGREGYTF	TGTGCTAGTGGTTTAGAGGGGCGGGAAGGCTACACCTTC
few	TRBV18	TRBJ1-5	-	CASSRAGDQPQHF	TGTGCCAGCTCGCGGGCCGGGGATCAGCCCCAGCATTTT
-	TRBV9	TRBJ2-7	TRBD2	CASSPRTSTYEQYF	TGTGCCAGCAGCCCAAGGACTAGTACCTACGAGCAGTACTTC
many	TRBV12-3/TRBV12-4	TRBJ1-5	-	CASSFGRRNQPQHF	TGTGCCAGCAGTTTTGGCAGGAGAAATCAGCCCCAGCATTTT
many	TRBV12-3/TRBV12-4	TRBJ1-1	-	CASTNRWGAFF	TGTGCCAGCACCAACAGGTGGGGAGCTTTCTTT
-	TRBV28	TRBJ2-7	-	CASSQGPFYGQYF	TGTGCCAGCAGTCAGGGCCCATTCTACGGGCAGTACTTC
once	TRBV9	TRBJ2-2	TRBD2	CASSVSGGAVGELFF	TGTGCCAGCAGCGTTAGCGGGGGGGCCGTCGGGGAGCTGTTTTTT
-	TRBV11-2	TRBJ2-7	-	CASSFQLPGEQYF	TGTGCCAGCAGCTTTCAACTTCCGGGCGAGCAGTACTTC
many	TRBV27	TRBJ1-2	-	CASSLMGTDYGYTF	TGTGCCAGCAGTTTAATGGGGACGGACTATGGCTACACCTTC
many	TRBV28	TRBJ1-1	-	CASTTGGRFLVNTEAFF	TGTGCCAGCACTACTGGAGGACGCTTTCTTGTGAACACTGAAGCTTTCTTT
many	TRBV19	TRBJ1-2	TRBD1	CASRDRGGRIGGYTF	TGTGCCAGCCGGGACAGGGGAGGGAGGATCGGCGGCTACACCTTC
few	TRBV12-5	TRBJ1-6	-	CASFYTDSPLHF	TGTGCTAGTTTTTACACGGATTCACCCCTCCACTTT
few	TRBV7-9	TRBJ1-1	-	CASSLALYGRRNTEAFF	TGTGCCAGCAGCTTAGCGCTTTACGGCAGGAGGAACACTGAAGCTTTCTTT
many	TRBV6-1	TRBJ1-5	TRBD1	CASRVNRGRRSNQPQHF	TGTGCCAGCAGGGTCAACAGGGGAAGAAGAAGCAATCAGCCCCAGCATTTT